This T cell receptor beta chain appears in the sequencing data of a study of T cell responses to AZD1222 COVID-19 vaccine. Concerning this clone: Its antigen is still unknown.

Study-wide points: Unmutated regions of variants are reportedly targeted by nearly half of spike-specific TCRs. CD4 TCRs associated with vaccination spanned spike, dominating at 160-218 and 743-854.

The trim removed 1 base at V and 4 bases at J, leaving 7 bases unmatched. CDR1 SGHNT and CDR2 YENEEA come from the germline V gene. The CDR3 is 17 residues long. Clones were sequenced by immunoSEQ multiplex PCR, and TCRdb holds only the in-frame ones, with some missing. Counted here are 100,000 or so clones, 90% to 95% occurring once; the ten biggest clones make up less than 4%. Pooling covered second doses at about 4 or about 12 weeks. The chain is built from TRBV11-3 and TRBJ2-3; 11 nucleotides match TRBD2. This clonotype was obtained from an adult who received the AZD1222 COVID-19 vaccine. The sample consisted of peripheral blood, taken 28 days after the second AZD1222 dose. In DNA form, the CDR3 reads TGTGCCAGCAGCTTAGTTGGGCTAGCGGGGGGTCCAGATACGCAGTATTTT. It specifies CASSLVGLAGGPDTQYF.